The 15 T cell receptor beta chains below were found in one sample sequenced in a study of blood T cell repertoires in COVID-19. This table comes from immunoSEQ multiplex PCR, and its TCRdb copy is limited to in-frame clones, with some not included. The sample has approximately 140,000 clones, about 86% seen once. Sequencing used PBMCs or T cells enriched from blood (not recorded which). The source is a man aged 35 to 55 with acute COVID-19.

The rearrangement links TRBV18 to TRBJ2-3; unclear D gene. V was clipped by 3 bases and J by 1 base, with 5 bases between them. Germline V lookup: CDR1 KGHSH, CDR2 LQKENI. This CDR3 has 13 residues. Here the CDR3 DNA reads TGTGCCAGCTCACCGCCAGGCACAGATACGCAGTATTTT. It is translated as CASSPPGTDTQYF.

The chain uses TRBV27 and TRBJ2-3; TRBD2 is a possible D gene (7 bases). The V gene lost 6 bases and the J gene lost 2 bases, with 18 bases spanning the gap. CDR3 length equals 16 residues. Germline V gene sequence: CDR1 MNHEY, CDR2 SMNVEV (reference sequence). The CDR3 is CASSPGWGGLTDTQYF. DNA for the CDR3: TGTGCCAGCAGCCCAGGATGGGGGGGCCTCACAGATACGCAGTATTTT.

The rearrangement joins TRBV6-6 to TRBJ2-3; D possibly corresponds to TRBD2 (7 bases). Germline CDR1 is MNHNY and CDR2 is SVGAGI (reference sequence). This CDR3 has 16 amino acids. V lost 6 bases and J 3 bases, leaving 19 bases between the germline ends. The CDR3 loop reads CASRGGGAYLTDTQYF. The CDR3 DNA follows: TGTGCCAGCAGGGGAGGGGGGGCCTACCTAACAGATACGCAGTATTTT.

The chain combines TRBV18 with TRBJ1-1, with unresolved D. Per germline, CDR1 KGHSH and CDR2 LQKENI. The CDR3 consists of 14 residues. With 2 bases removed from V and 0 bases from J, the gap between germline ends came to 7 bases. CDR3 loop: CASSPGNMNTEAFF. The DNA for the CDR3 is TGTGCCAGCTCACCAGGTAACATGAACACTGAAGCTTTCTTT.

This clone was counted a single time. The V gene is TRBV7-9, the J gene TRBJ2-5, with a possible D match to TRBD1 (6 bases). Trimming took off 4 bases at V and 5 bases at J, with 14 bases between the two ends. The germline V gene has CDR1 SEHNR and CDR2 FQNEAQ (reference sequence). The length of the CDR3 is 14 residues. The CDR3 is CASSSGTLWETQYF. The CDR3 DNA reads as TGTGCCAGCAGCTCCGGGACACTATGGGAGACCCAGTACTTC.

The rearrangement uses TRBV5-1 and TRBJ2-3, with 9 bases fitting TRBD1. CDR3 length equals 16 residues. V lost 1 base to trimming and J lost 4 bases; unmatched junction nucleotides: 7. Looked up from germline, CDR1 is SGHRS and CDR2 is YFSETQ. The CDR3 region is CASSLSGQGAADTQYF. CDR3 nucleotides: TGCGCCAGCAGCTTGTCGGGACAGGGAGCCGCAGATACGCAGTATTTT.

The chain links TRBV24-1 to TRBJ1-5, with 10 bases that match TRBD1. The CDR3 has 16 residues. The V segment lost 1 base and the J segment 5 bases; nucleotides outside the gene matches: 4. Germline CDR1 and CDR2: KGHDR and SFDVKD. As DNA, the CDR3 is TGTGCCACCAGTGATTTCCGGGACAGGGGCGATCAGCCCCAGCATTTT. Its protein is CATSDFRDRGDQPQHF.

CDR3 nucleotides: TGCGCCAGCAGCTCCGGACTCGTTAACTACGAGCAGTACTTC. Protein product: CASSSGLVNYEQYF. V is TRBV5-1 and J is TRBJ2-7; a possible D gene is TRBD2 (5 bases). The V end was cut by 3 bases, the J end by 3 bases, with 13 bases between. CDR1 is SGHRS and CDR2 is YFSETQ in the germline V gene. The CDR3 has 14 residues. Filled out from reference TRBV5-1 and TRBJ2-7, the complete variable domain reads KAGVTQTPRYLIKTRGQQVTLSCSPISGHRSVSWYQQTPGQGLQFLFEYFSETQRNKGNFPGRFSGRQFSNSRSEMNVSTLELGDSALYLCASSSGLVNYEQYFGPGTRLTVT.

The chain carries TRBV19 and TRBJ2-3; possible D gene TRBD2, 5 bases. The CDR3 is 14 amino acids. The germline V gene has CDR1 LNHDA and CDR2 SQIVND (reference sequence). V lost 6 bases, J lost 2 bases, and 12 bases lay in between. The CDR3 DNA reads TGTGCCAGTAGCAAGACTACTCACACAGATACGCAGTATTTT. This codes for CASSKTTHTDTQYF.

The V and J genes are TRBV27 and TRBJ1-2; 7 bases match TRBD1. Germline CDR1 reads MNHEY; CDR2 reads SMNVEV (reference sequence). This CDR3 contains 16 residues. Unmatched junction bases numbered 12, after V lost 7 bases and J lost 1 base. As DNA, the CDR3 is TGTGCCAGCATTAGGAGAGGGGGCGACGTTAACTATGGCTACACCTTC. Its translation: CASIRRGGDVNYGYTF.

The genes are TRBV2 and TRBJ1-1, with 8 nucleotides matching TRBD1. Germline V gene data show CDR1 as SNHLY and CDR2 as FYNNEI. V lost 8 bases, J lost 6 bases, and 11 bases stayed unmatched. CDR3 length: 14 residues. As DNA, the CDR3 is TGTGCCAGCGAGAGTCAGGGGGCGGTGGCTGAAGCTTTCTTT. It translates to CASESQGAVAEAFF.

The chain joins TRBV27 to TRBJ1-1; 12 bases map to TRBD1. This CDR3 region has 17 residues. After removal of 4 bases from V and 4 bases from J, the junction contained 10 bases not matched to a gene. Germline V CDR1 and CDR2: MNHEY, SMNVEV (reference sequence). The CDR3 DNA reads TGTGCCAGCAGTTCCGGGACAGGGGGCGCGAAGTTCACTGAAGCTTTCTTT. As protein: CASSSGTGGAKFTEAFF.

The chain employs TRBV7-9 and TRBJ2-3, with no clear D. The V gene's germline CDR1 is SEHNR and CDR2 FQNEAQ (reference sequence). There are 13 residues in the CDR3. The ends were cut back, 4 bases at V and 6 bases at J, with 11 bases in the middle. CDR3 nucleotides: TGTGCCAGCAGCTACGTGCCGGAGGATACGCAGTATTTT. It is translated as CASSYVPEDTQYF.

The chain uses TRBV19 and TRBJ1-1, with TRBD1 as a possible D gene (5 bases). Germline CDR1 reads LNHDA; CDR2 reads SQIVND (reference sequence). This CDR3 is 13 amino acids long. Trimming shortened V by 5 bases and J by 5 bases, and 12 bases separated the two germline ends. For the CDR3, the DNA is TGTGCCAGTAGTTCTCAAAGGGGTACTGAAGCTTTCTTT. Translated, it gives CASSSQRGTEAFF.

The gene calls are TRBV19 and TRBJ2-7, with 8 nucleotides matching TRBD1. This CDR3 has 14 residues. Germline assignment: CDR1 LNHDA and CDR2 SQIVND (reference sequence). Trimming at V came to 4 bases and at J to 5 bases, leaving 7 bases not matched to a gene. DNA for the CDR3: TGTGCCAGTAGTACAACAGGGGGGTCCGACGAGCAGTACTTC. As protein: CASSTTGGSDEQYF. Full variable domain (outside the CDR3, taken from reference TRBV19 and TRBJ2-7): DGGITQSPKYLFRKEGQNVTLSCEQNLNHDAMYWYRQDPGQGLRLIYYSQIVNDFQKGDIAEGYSVSREKKESFPLTVTSAQKNPTAFYLCASSTTGGSDEQYFGPGTRLTVT.